The clone carrying this TCR beta chain was seen ten or more times. The sequence runs out 3 residues before the end of the CDR3; the remainder is reconstructed from the germline J gene. This sample is drawn from a study of T cell clonality in common variable immunodeficiency. Germline trimming cut 11 bases from V and 1 base from J; bases unmatched to any gene: 1. The germline CDR1 and CDR2 sequences are MNHEY and SVGEGT. The CDR3 has 11 residues. Donors gave about 5 to 8 ml heparinized peripheral whole blood. Assay: immunoSEQ multiplex PCR; the TCRdb copy retains only in-frame clones and omits some. The table lists tens of thousands of clones, with no singletons.

The TCR comes from a person aged 18 to 70 in good health. This rearrangement joins TRBV6-2 or TRBV6-3 to TRBJ2-5; the match to TRBD2 covers 7 bases. What was sequenced was peripheral blood mononuclear cells. Incomplete CDR3 DNA: TGTGCCGGCGGGGGCCAAGAGACC. Translating it yields CAGGGQET. The whole CDR3 protein reads CAGGGQETQYF.